The T cell receptor beta chain under discussion was sequenced for a study of shared clonotypes between healthy human individuals. Study in general: Aged 18 to 49, the donors were a couple of women and three men. Study observations and caveats: Sharing of clonotypes among donors was expected to vary with sequencing depth.

On this clone: The antigen is not known.

Sequencing was performed with immunoSEQ multiplex PCR; in TCRdb, only in-frame clones are kept and a portion is missing. The sample holds fewer than 600,000 clones; more than 65% are singletons and the top ten take 13%. Material for sequencing was PBMCs. The TCR sequence derives from a woman between 35 and 50 years old in good health. Some clones in this sample may be carry-over from other donors' samples.

CDR3 in amino acids: CASSPNGQPQHF. In DNA form, the CDR3 reads TGTGCCAGCAGCCCGAACGGCCAGCCCCAGCATTTT. The chain links TRBV21-1 to TRBJ1-5. TRBV21-1 is a pseudogene segment. The CDR3 extends over 12 amino acids.